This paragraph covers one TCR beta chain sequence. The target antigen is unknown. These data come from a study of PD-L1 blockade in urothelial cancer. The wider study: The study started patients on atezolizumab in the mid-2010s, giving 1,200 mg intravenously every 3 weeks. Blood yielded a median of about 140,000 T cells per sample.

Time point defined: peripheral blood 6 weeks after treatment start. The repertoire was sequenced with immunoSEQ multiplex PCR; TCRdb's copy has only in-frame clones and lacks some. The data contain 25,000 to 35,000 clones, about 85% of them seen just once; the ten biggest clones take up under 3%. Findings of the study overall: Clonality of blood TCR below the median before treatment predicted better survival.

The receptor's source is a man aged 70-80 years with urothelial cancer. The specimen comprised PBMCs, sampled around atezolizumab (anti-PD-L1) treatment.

CDR3 region: CASSFSGGAGGETQYF. CDR3 coding DNA: TGTGCCAGCAGCTTCAGCGGGGGGGCTGGAGGAGAGACCCAGTACTTC. The rearrangement joins TRBV7-8 to TRBJ2-5; TRBD2 matches 10 bases. The CDR3 is 16 amino acids. J lost 4 bases, V lost 3 bases, and 8 bases had no gene match. Germline V gene lookup returns CDR1 SGHVS and CDR2 FQNEAQ.